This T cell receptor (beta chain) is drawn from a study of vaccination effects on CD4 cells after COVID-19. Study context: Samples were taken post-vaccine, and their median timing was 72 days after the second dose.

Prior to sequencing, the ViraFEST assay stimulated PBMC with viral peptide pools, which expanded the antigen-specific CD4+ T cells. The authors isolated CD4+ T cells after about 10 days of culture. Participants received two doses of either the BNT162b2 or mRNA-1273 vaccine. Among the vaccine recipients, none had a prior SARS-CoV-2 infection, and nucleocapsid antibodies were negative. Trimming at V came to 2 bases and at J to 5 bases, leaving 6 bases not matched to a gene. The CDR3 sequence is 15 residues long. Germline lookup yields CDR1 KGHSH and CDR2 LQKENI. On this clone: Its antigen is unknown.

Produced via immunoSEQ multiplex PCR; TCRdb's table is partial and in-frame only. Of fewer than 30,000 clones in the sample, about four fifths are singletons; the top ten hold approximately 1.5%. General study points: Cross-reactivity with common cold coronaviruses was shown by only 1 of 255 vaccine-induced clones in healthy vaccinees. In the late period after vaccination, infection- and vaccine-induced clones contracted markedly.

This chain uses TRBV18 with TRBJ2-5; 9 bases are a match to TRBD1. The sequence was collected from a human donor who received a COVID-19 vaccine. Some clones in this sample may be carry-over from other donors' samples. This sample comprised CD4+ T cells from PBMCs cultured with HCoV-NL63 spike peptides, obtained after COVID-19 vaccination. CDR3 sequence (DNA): TGTGCCAGCTCACCAGGGACAGGGAGTGAGGAGACCCAGTACTTC. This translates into CASSPGTGSEETQYF.